This T cell receptor beta chain is drawn from a study of T cell responses to AZD1222 COVID-19 vaccine. Remarks on this clone: What it recognizes is unknown. Within the sample, other DNA sequences also encode this same CDR3.

Study findings and constraints: Unmutated variant regions reportedly attract nearly half of all spike-specific TCRs. Across the whole spike, CD4 TCRs peaked at regions 160-218 and 743-854. Possibly, clonal diversity was underestimated; donors were largely white British and included more females.

Only in-frame clones appear in the TCRdb table, and some are missing; sequencing was by immunoSEQ multiplex PCR. This repertoire shows about 130,000 clones, 90% to 95% found once; its top ten account for about 2.1%. The V end was cut by 3 bases, the J end by 1 base, with 4 bases between. CDR1 and CDR2 from the germline V gene are KGHSH and LQKENI. CDR3 size: 13 residues. V usage is TRBV18 and J usage is TRBJ1-5; D is ambiguous. This specimen was peripheral blood, taken on day 0 of AZD1222 vaccination. The TCR originated in an adult in good health. The CDR3 here is CASSPDSNQPQHF. The CDR3 DNA reads TGTGCCAGCTCACCGGACAGCAATCAGCCCCAGCATTTT.